Following are 2 T cell receptor beta chains from one sample sequenced in a study of CD8 T cells in ankylosing spondylitis. TCRdb independently ran MiXCR on the 5' RACE reads; one entry per CDR3 protein. The sample lists 200,000 to 300,000 distinct CDR3 sequences, approximately 30% occurring once. The sequencing input was blood, either unsorted or a sorted T cell fraction (not recorded which). These receptor sequences come from a male donor with ankylosing spondylitis or in good health (not recorded which).

In its sample, this clonotype was seen a few times. J is TRBJ2-3 and V is TRBV7-9; either TRBD1 or TRBD2 may fit D (5 bases each). The CDR3 runs 14 residues. Per the germline V gene, CDR1 is SEHNR and CDR2 is FQNEAQ (reference sequence). V lost 5 bases to trimming and J lost 3 bases, with 12 bases between them. CDR3 DNA sequence: TGTGCCAGCAGCCCTAGGGGCGGGACAGATACGCAGTATTTT. Translation: CASSPRGGTDTQYF. The full variable domain, completed using reference TRBV7-9 and TRBJ2-3, is DTGVSQNPRHKITKRGQNVTFRCDPISEHNRLYWYRQTLGQGPEFLTYFQNEAQLEKSRLLSDRFSAERPKGSFSTLEIQRTEQGDSAMYLCASSPRGGTDTQYFGPGTRLTVL.

V usage is TRBV5-5 and J usage is TRBJ2-7, with D uncertain. Germline assignment: CDR1 SGHKS and CDR2 YYEKEE (reference sequence). The length of the CDR3 is 14 residues. Trimming took off 4 bases at V and 1 base at J, with 12 bases between the two ends. Written as DNA, the CDR3 is TGTGCCAGCAGCCCTTGGACGGTTTCCTACGAGCAGTACTTC. Translated, it gives CASSPWTVSYEQYF.